This T cell receptor beta chain was documented in a study of cytotoxic CD8 clonotypes in ibrutinib-treated CLL. Study context: Within the patient group, 11 were relapsed/refractory and approximately 16 treatment-naive, and about 17 were IGHV unmutated. Study results and limitations: Clonality went up at ibrutinib response and then declined back toward baseline at progression.

In regard to this clone: The antigen is undetermined.

TCRdb's table, derived via immunoSEQ multiplex PCR, lists solely in-frame clones and lacks some. The sample lists roughly 250,000 clones; less than 75% were seen once. The CDR3 runs 14 residues. Germline assignment: CDR1 SGDLS and CDR2 YYNGEE. V was trimmed by 3 bases and J by 0 bases, leaving 7 bases between them. The sample here was PBMCs, taken after 24 months of ibrutinib treatment. V gene TRBV9 combines with J gene TRBJ1-5; D gene unclear. The TCR sequence derives from a human donor with chronic lymphocytic leukemia. For the CDR3, the DNA is TGTGCCAGCAGCGCAAGAGGTAGCAATCAGCCCCAGCATTTT. Its translation is CASSARGSNQPQHF.